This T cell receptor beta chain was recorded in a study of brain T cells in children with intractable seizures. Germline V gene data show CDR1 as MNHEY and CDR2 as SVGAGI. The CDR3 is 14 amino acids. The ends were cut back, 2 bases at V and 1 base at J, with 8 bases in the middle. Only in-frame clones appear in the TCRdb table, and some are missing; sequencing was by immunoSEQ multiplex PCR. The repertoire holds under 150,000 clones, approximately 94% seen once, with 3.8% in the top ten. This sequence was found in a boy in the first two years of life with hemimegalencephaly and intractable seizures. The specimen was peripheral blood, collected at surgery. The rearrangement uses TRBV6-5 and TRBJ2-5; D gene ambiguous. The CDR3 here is CASSYGLFQETQYF. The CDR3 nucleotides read TGTGCCAGCAGTTACGGGCTGTTCCAAGAGACCCAGTACTTC.